Below are 27 T cell receptor beta chains sequenced from a single sample in a study of graft-versus-host responses after intestinal transplantation. Some clones are missing from TCRdb's copy, which holds only in-frame ones; the method was immunoSEQ multiplex PCR. In the table there are some 77,000 clones, about 90% of which are singletons. This specimen consisted of PBMCs, obtained 98 days after intestinal transplantation. These receptors came from a human patient who received an intestinal transplant, so some T cells may come from the graft donor.

The V call is TRBV11-3, the J call TRBJ2-5; D is uncertain. Germline loops: CDR1 SGHNT, CDR2 YENEEA. CDR3 length: 15 amino acids. V lost 1 base to trimming and J lost 1 base, with 10 bases between them. For the CDR3, the DNA is TGTGCCAGCAGCTTAGTGGTCGGGTTCCAAGAGACCCAGTACTTC. Translation gives CASSLVVGFQETQYF.

The chain couples TRBV6-5 to TRBJ1-4, with D perhaps TRBD1 (5 bases). The CDR3 covers 15 residues. Trimming removed 6 bases at V and 8 bases at J, with 19 bases between. Germline-derived CDR1 and CDR2 are MNHEY and SVGAGI. CDR3 amino acids: CASRLRQLTEEKLFF. CDR3 nucleotide sequence: TGTGCCAGCAGACTCCGACAGTTAACGGAGGAAAAACTGTTTTTT.

J is TRBJ2-3 and V is TRBV15; D call uncertain. Trimming stripped 3 bases from V and 5 bases from J, with 15 bases between. Germline V CDR1 and CDR2: LNHNV, YYDKDF (reference sequence). The CDR3 is 15 amino acids. DNA for the CDR3: TGTGCCACCAGCAGGCTACCGGATCGCAGAGATACGCAGTATTTT. Translation: CATSRLPDRRDTQYF.

The rearrangement joins TRBV4-1 to TRBJ2-2; D may be TRBD2 (5 bases). The CDR3 is made up of 15 amino acids. The V end lost 4 bases, the J end lost 7 bases, and 16 bases lay between the germline ends. Germline V gene data show CDR1 as MGHRA and CDR2 as YSYEKL. The DNA for the CDR3 is TGCGCCAGCAGCCCAACCGGGATTCTGATCGGGGAGCTGTTTTTT. This gives the protein CASSPTGILIGELFF.

This chain uses TRBV7-6 with TRBJ2-3, with 10 nucleotides matching TRBD2. There are 17 residues in the CDR3. Per germline, CDR1 SGHVS and CDR2 FNYEAQ. With 5 bases clipped from V and 5 bases from J, the junction kept 13 bases outside the gene matches. The DNA of the CDR3 is TGTGCCAGCAGCCAGAACCCCGGGACTAGCGTGAGAGATACGCAGTATTTT. Its protein product is CASSQNPGTSVRDTQYF.

The chain joins TRBV7-9 to TRBJ2-1; 11 bases map to TRBD2. With V trimmed by 5 bases and J by 4 bases, 16 bases remained unmatched. CDR1 SEHNR and CDR2 FQNEAQ come from the germline V gene (reference sequence). The CDR3 spans 19 residues. The CDR3 region has the DNA TGTGCCAGCAGCCCCCCCTATTTTCAGACTAGCGGGAAATACAATGAGCAGTTCTTC. Its protein product is CASSPPYFQTSGKYNEQFF.

The chain is built from TRBV6-1 and TRBJ2-1, with D perhaps TRBD2 (6 bases). Germline V gives CDR1 MNHNS, CDR2 SASEGT. Deletions cut 0 bases from V and 9 bases from J, with 12 bases between. The CDR3 has 14 amino acids. CDR3: CASSEASFGGEQFF. CDR3 nucleotides: TGTGCCAGCAGTGAAGCTAGTTTCGGGGGTGAGCAGTTCTTC.

This chain links TRBV11-3 with TRBJ2-3; tentatively, D is TRBD2 (5 bases). Germline-derived CDR1 and CDR2 are SGHNT and YENEEA. V lost 3 bases to trimming and J lost 2 bases, with 15 bases between them. CDR3 length: 16 amino acids. The CDR3 DNA is TGTGCCAGCAGCTTGGGTCGATTTCGGGACACAGATACGCAGTATTTT. It translates to CASSLGRFRDTDTQYF.

The chain joins TRBV10-2 to TRBJ2-7; D gene unclear. V lost 4 bases, J lost 0 bases, and 10 bases lay in between. Germline CDR1 WSHSY, CDR2 SAAADI. CDR3 length equals 14 residues. This CDR3 is CASSVDFSSYEQYF. CDR3 DNA sequence: TGCGCCAGCAGTGTCGATTTTAGCTCCTACGAGCAGTACTTC.

This clone occurred a few times. The J gene is TRBJ1-2, the V gene TRBV6-5; D is perhaps TRBD1 (5 bases). Germline loops: CDR1 MNHEY, CDR2 SVGAGI. The CDR3 has 15 amino acids. V was shortened by 0 bases and J by 0 bases, with 8 bases between the two germline ends. CDR3: CASSYSPGSNYGYTF. In nucleotides, the CDR3 is TGTGCCAGCAGTTACTCCCCAGGGTCTAACTATGGCTACACCTTC.

J is TRBJ2-2 and V is TRBV7-3; TRBD2 aligns across 8 bases. J gave up 5 bases and V 1 base, and 9 bases lay outside the gene matches. Germline V lookup: CDR1 SGHTA, CDR2 FQGTGA. This CDR3 region has 17 residues. The CDR3 bases are TGTGCCAGCAGCTTAAGGGAATTAGGGACTAGGACCGGGGAGCTGTTTTTT. Its translation is CASSLRELGTRTGELFF.

This clone appeared a single time. The genes are TRBV27 and TRBJ2-7, with D perhaps matching TRBD1 or TRBD2 (5 bases each). The CDR3 is made up of 14 amino acids. Germline V gene lookup returns CDR1 MNHEY and CDR2 SMNVEV (reference sequence). V was pared by 8 bases and J by 6 bases, with 20 bases between. CDR3 DNA: TGTGCCAGCGGACCCGGGACGGGAATTCTCGAGCAGTACTTC. Translating gives CASGPGTGILEQYF.

The V gene is TRBV28, the J gene TRBJ1-5, with 8 bases that match TRBD1. The V segment lost 6 bases and the J segment 2 bases; nucleotides outside the gene matches: 3. There are 14 residues in the CDR3. Germline assignment: CDR1 MDHEN and CDR2 SYDVKM. The CDR3 coding sequence is TGTGCCAGCAGCCCGGGACAGGGCAATCAGCCCCAGCATTTT. Amino acids: CASSPGQGNQPQHF. Drawing the rest from reference TRBV28 and TRBJ1-5, the complete variable domain is DVKVTQSSRYLVKRTGEKVFLECVQDMDHENMFWYRQDPGLGLRLIYFSYDVKMKEKGDIPEGYSVSREKKERFSLILESASTNQTSMYLCASSPGQGNQPQHFGDGTRLSIL.

This clone was observed once. The V call is TRBV29-1, the J call TRBJ1-5; D is perhaps TRBD1 (5 bases). The germline CDR1 and CDR2 sequences are SQVTM and ANQGSEA. V gave up 8 bases and J gave up 4 bases, with 18 bases separating them. This CDR3 comprises 14 residues. The CDR3 protein is CSITQGDINQPQHF. CDR3 bases: TGCAGCATTACCCAGGGAGATATTAATCAGCCCCAGCATTTT.

The chain joins TRBV4-1 to TRBJ2-5; 13 bases match TRBD2. This CDR3 spans 15 amino acids. Germline CDR1 is MGHRA and CDR2 is YSYEKL. V lost 1 base and J lost 4; bases outside the gene matches: 0. CDR3 protein: CASSQGLAGGETQYF. DNA for the CDR3: TGCGCCAGCAGCCAAGGACTAGCGGGAGGAGAGACCCAGTACTTC.

The J gene is TRBJ2-5, the V gene TRBV7-9, with 7 bases identical to TRBD2. V lost 1 base and J lost 2; bases outside the gene matches: 7. CDR3 length equals 16 residues. From germline, CDR1 is SEHNR and CDR2 FQNEAQ (reference sequence). The DNA of the CDR3 is TGTGCCAGCAGCTTAGTGACTCTTAGCGGGCAAGAGACCCAGTACTTC. Amino acids: CASSLVTLSGQETQYF. The whole variable domain, remainder taken from reference TRBV7-9 and TRBJ2-5, is DTGVSQNPRHKITKRGQNVTFRCDPISEHNRLYWYRQTLGQGPEFLTYFQNEAQLEKSRLLSDRFSAERPKGSFSTLEIQRTEQGDSAMYLCASSLVTLSGQETQYFGPGTRLLVL.

This chain joins TRBV6-1 and TRBJ1-1; the D gene is possibly TRBD1 (6 bases). Between the trimmed V and J ends, which lost 5 bases and 1 base, there was a span of 11 bases. This CDR3 contains 14 residues. Germline assignment: CDR1 MNHNS and CDR2 SASEGT. CDR3 loop: CASSFMTGNTEAFF. In DNA form, the CDR3 reads TGTGCCAGCAGTTTCATGACAGGGAACACTGAAGCTTTCTTT.

The chain has TRBV29-1 and TRBJ1-1, with D possibly TRBD1 on 6 matching bases. Trimming pared 4 bases from V and 4 bases from J, leaving 13 bases between. CDR1 and CDR2 from the germline V gene are SQVTM and ANQGSEA. This CDR3 is 13 amino acids long. CDR3 in DNA: TGCAGCGTTGTCGGGCAGGGGCCCACTGAAGCTTTCTTT. Encoded protein: CSVVGQGPTEAFF.

This clone was detected once. V usage is TRBV5-1 and J usage is TRBJ2-5, with D possibly being TRBD1 or TRBD2 (5 bases each). The CDR3 runs 15 residues. Germline V gene data show CDR1 as SGHRS and CDR2 as YFSETQ. Trimming stripped 4 bases from V and 5 bases from J, with 18 bases between. The CDR3 protein is CASSPTGTAAETQYF. CDR3 sequence (DNA): TGCGCCAGCAGCCCAACCGGGACCGCTGCTGAGACCCAGTACTTC.

CDR3 in DNA: TGCGCCAGCAGCCAACCACTATCCGGGGAGCTGTTTTTT. This encodes CASSQPLSGELFF. The rearrangement links TRBV4-1 to TRBJ2-2; no clear D. CDR1 is MGHRA, CDR2 YSYEKL, per germline. The CDR3 totals 13 residues. The V end was cut by 2 bases, the J end by 6 bases, with 7 bases between.

This clone appeared once. An end of the junction does not agree with germline; a read error may underlie this. The rearrangement uses TRBV7-7 and TRBJ2-3; 8 bases map to TRBD1. CDR1 and CDR2 (germline): SSHAT, FNYEAQ (reference sequence). This CDR3 is 15 amino acids long. CDR3 sequence reads: CASSSTGAFTDTQYF. The CDR3 coding sequence is TGTGCTAGCAGCTCGACAGGGGCGTTCACAGATACGCAGTATTTT.

The chain is built from TRBV2 and TRBJ1-5; tentative D call: TRBD1 (5 bases). V lost 7 bases and J lost 3, with 16 bases in between. CDR3 size: 15 residues. The germline V gene encodes CDR1 SNHLY and CDR2 FYNNEI. CDR3 in DNA: TGTGCCAGCACCGAAAACGGACACCCCAATCAGCCCCAGCATTTT. It specifies CASTENGHPNQPQHF.

V and J are TRBV27 and TRBJ1-2; D call uncertain. Germline V lookup: CDR1 MNHEY, CDR2 SMNVEV (reference sequence). V was cut by 5 bases and J by 0 bases, with 7 bases left in between. The CDR3 spans 13 residues. The CDR3 bases are TGTGCCAGCAGTGCAAGAGCTAACTATGGCTACACCTTC. Translation: CASSARANYGYTF.

This clone was counted between two and nine times. Relative to the germline gene, one junction end is altered; a read error may explain this. CDR3 amino acids: CASSEASPLYGQYF. CDR3 coding DNA: TGTGCCAGCAGTGAAGCCAGCCCACTCTACGGGCAGTACTTC. The chain combines TRBV6-1 with TRBJ2-7; the D is unclear. Germline CDR1 is MNHNS and CDR2 is SASEGT. This CDR3 spans 14 amino acids.

V usage is TRBV4-1 and J usage is TRBJ1-2; no definite D call. CDR3 length equals 16 residues. Germline assignment: CDR1 MGHRA and CDR2 YSYEKL. The V gene lost 1 base and the J gene lost 4 bases, with 16 bases spanning the gap. CDR3 sequence (DNA): TGCGCCAGCAGCCAAGTGTCGGGCGGCCGGTCCTATGGCTACACCTTC. Residues: CASSQVSGGRSYGYTF.

This clone has a single count. The chain couples TRBV2 to TRBJ1-5; TRBD1 agrees at 9 bases. V lost 0 bases, J lost 5 bases, and 5 bases stayed unmatched. The CDR3 consists of 16 residues. The germline V gene encodes CDR1 SNHLY and CDR2 FYNNEI. The DNA for the CDR3 is TGTGCCAGCAGTGAAGCACCTACAGGGGGCGATCAGCCCCAGCATTTT. Residues: CASSEAPTGGDQPQHF.

The J gene is TRBJ2-1, the V gene TRBV5-4; D gene uncertain. V was pared by 2 bases and J by 5 bases, with 8 bases between. Germline V gives CDR1 SGHNT, CDR2 YYREEE (reference sequence). The CDR3 is 13 amino acids. CDR3 amino acids: CASSFTRDNEQFF. CDR3 bases: TGTGCCAGCAGCTTTACCCGAGACAATGAGCAGTTCTTC.